This T cell receptor (beta chain) was observed in a study of T cells expressing NK-cell markers. Study at large: Most of the eight sequenced donors tested HCMV-seropositive; one tested seronegative.

As for this clonotype: Its antigen is unknown.

Reprocessing the 5' RACE reads, TCRdb reports a single entry for every CDR3 protein and omits DNA. The sample has around 550,000 distinct CDR3 sequences, and its top ten clones hold 3% to 4.5%. Findings of the study overall: Of the CD8+ T cell pool in six donors, roughly 1.0-8% was accounted for by dominant NKG2C+ clonotypes.

This CDR3 has 14 residues. CDR1 is SQVTM and CDR2 is ANQGSEA in the germline V gene. Sample: blood T cells: a sorted CD56 or NKG2C T cell subset, CD4+ or CD8+ T cells, or bulk PBMC T cells (not recorded which). This sequence originates from a man aged 18 to 35 in good health. This chain connects TRBV29-1 to TRBJ1-4. The CDR3: CSALLGRSNEKLFF.